This record covers a single T cell receptor (beta chain). Relative to the germline gene, one junction end is altered; a read error may explain this. The sample belongs to a study of neurological immune-mediated disorders. The CDR3 is 14 residues long. As for time point: longitudinal time-point 1 (baseline). MiXCR, run by TCRdb on the 5' RACE reads, gives a single entry per CDR3 protein. This table has about 49,000 distinct CDR3 sequences, 8% to 10% appearing once. This chain links TRBV12-3 or TRBV12-4 with TRBJ2-2; D gene ambiguous. The clonotype comes from a woman in her 40s in good health. Sequenced material: PBMCs. In nucleotides, the CDR3 is TGCGTCAGCAGTTTGGCTAGGAACACCGGGGAGCTGTTTTTT. Translation: CVSSLARNTGELFF.